The sequence of this TCR beta chain was determined in a study of blood T cell repertoires in COVID-19. Study-wide context: Sample material is recorded as cDNA or gDNA derived from T cells, B-cell-depleted T cells, or PBMCs.

Notes on this clone: In the same sample, other DNA sequences code for this CDR3.

Seattle's enrolled individuals joined amid active infection and were then monitored longitudinally. Germline CDR1 KGHSH, CDR2 LQKENI. The CDR3 is 13 amino acids. Trimming took 3 bases from V and 0 from J, leaving 5 bases between them. Produced via immunoSEQ multiplex PCR; TCRdb's table is partial and in-frame only. The sample has roughly 100,000 clones, roughly 81% seen once. Specimen: peripheral blood. The sequence was collected from a man older than 75 with COVID-19, enrolled during active disease. The chain is built from TRBV18 and TRBJ1-1; tentatively, D is TRBD1 (5 bases). Here the CDR3 DNA reads TGTGCCAGCTCACCGACAGTGAACACTGAAGCTTTCTTT. It encodes CASSPTVNTEAFF.